This T cell receptor beta chain was found in a study of shared clonotypes between healthy human individuals. Each sample came from a Caucasian adult donor living in Nashville, Tennessee. Genomic DNA, for the unsorted samples, came from tens of millions of PBMCs. Deep-level settings were used for running the assay. Original processing notes: ImmunoSEQ output held junction-only sequences without quality scores, so filtering differed. Clones were sequenced by immunoSEQ multiplex PCR, and TCRdb holds only the in-frame ones, with some missing. The D gene and trimming were derived from the DNA, and the V and J assignments and clone size from that table. Of about 470,000 clones in the sample, roughly 77% are singletons; the top ten hold roughly 13%. This clone has just a few counts. The germline V gene encodes CDR1 MNHNS and CDR2 SASEGT. The CDR3 sequence is 15 residues long. J lost 5 bases, V lost 9 bases, and 7 bases had no gene match.

The chain is built from TRBV6-1 and TRBJ2-7; 16 bases agree with TRBD2. The sequenced sample was PBMCs. This receptor was identified in a middle-aged woman in good health. Some clones in this sample may be carry-over from other donors' samples. The CDR3 loop is CASRQGLAGGNEQYF. The CDR3, as DNA: TGTGCCAGTAGACAGGGACTAGCGGGAGGGAACGAGCAGTACTTC.